This paragraph reports one TCR beta chain. Its antigen is currently unknown. Germline values: CDR1 SNHLY, CDR2 FYNNEI. This CDR3 is 12 amino acids long. V dropped 5 bases and J dropped 4 bases, with 9 bases sitting between them. TCRdb keeps only in-frame clones here, not all; method: immunoSEQ multiplex PCR. Here the sample spans roughly 150,000 clones, around 87% being singletons. This sample stems from a study of T cell responses to AZD1222 COVID-19 vaccine. Study-level findings and limits: Sampled repertoires all dated from after the peak T cell response.

The chain carries TRBV2 and TRBJ2-7, with TRBD1 as a possible D gene (6 bases). This clonotype originated in an adult who received the AZD1222 COVID-19 vaccine. The sequences come from peripheral blood, collected 28 days after the second AZD1222 dose. CDR3 bases: TGTGCCAGCAGTACCACAGGGTACGAGCAGTACTTC. It encodes CASSTTGYEQYF. Drawing the rest from reference TRBV2 and TRBJ2-7, the complete variable domain is EPEVTQTPSHQVTQMGQEVILRCVPISNHLYFYWYRQILGQKVEFLVSFYNNEISEKSEIFDDQFSVERPDGSNFTLKIRSTKLEDSAMYFCASSTTGYEQYFGPGTRLTVT.